The clone carrying this T cell receptor beta chain appeared once. No antigen is known for it. CDR3 length: 15 residues. V shed 5 bases and J shed 1 base, with 13 bases lying between them. CDR1 is MGHDK, CDR2 SYGVNS, per germline. This entry belongs to a study of STAT5B mutations in CD4+ large granular lymphocyte leukemia. Notes on the study in general: Approximately 25% of private leukemic clonotypes occurred rarely in other patients' non-leukemic repertoires. TRBV06-family usage was enriched in top patient clones (8/27) versus controls (2/35). Without HLA matching, higher CD4+ than CD8+ T-LGLL clonality could reflect small sample size.

As handled by the study authors: The detection floor for productive clonotype frequency was 2.59 x 10-5. The data were produced by immunoSEQ multiplex PCR, yet TCRdb's version contains in-frame clones alone and is incomplete. That table supplies the V and J calls and clone size; D and trimming were determined from the DNA. The data contain 30,000 to 40,000 clones, under 80% of them singletons. The rearrangement links TRBV25-1 to TRBJ2-3; tentatively, D is TRBD2 (6 bases). Sequencing was carried out using CD4+ T cells from blood buffy coats. This TCR derives from a human donor in good health. The CDR3 bases are TGTGCCAGCAGTCTCCGCCCTAGCGGCACAGATACGCAGTATTTT. Protein sequence: CASSLRPSGTDTQYF.